The source of this T cell receptor beta chain is a study of T cell responses to AZD1222 COVID-19 vaccine (dated by TCRdb to 2020 to 2023). About the investigation overall: AZD1222 recipients whose second dose came at about 4 weeks and those whose second dose came at about 12 weeks were combined into one group, since spike-specific TCR depth and breadth did not differ between the two schedules. A total of 240 or so trial participants underwent TCR sequencing, of whom about 210 had received two doses of AZD1222 and around 26 had received two doses of the MenACWY control vaccine. Trial participants were enrolled by age into subgroups of 18-55, 56-69 and 70-plus years, and around 150, 29 and 61 TCR-sequenced participants, respectively, were included in these subgroups. Results and caveats for the whole study, not just this receptor: Reportedly, close to half of the unique spike-specific TCRs recognized epitopes lying outside the regions that are mutated in the B.1.351 and B.1.1.7 variants. After two AZD1222 doses, both the breadth and the depth of spike-specific TCRs were significantly higher than at day 0 and than in MenACWY recipients. Participants were mostly white British, with more females than males. The authors suggested clonal diversity may have been underestimated. The vaccine-associated CD4 TCRs covered the entire spike protein, and the dominant responses fell in regions 160-218 and 743-854. The 56-69-year group was small, and its depth increase did not reach significance, likely because of low power. No day 14 peak-response samples were available, so repertoires were characterized only after the peak T cell response. Conclusions about previously exposed vaccinees were limited because only 5 or 6 AZD1222 recipients were SARS-CoV-2 seropositive at baseline.

The CDR3 regions of human TCRbeta chains were subjected to immunosequencing. Per the original workflow: TCRs in the repertoires were matched against a reference library of SARS-CoV-2-specific TCRs that had been generated with the MIRA antigen-specificity platform. Breadth was defined as the fraction of unique TCRs that were SARS-CoV-2-associated, and depth was defined as the fraction of total T cells that were SARS-CoV-2-associated. Using the MIRA data, each spike-specific TCR was mapped to the spike region that the TCR reacts to and placed in a CD4 or CD8 class. Log10-transformed breadth and depth values were compared by one-way ANOVA with Sidak's multiple comparisons tests. Entries here come from immuneACCESS through TCRdb and include only in-frame sequences with V and J called. Some clones fail to appear in such tables; in the studies checked, an unresolved V gene covers under half of the shortfall, and the cause of the remainder is unknown. That table is the source of V, J and clone size, and D and trimming were worked out from the DNA. The table for this sample lists 85,000 to 90,000 clones; approximately 91% of them were counted only once. The top ten constitute about 5.8% of the sample.

Regarding this clone: This receptor's antigen is unknown. No much larger clonotype is one base removed from it; base qualities were not supplied.

What this sample's time point label stands for: baseline before first vaccination. The vaccinee samples were drawn from two UK trials, COV001 and COV002, one of which was a single-blind randomized controlled phase 2/3 trial testing AZD1222 (ChAdOx1 nCoV-19) in healthy adults. Trial participant PBMC samples were collected at day 0 and day 28 after the second dose for TCRbeta chain sequencing. The CDR3 has 18 amino acids, counting the end cysteine and phenylalanine. The retained sequence is limited to the CDR3, 54 bases, with the frame set at the first base. V is clipped by 1 base and J by 3 bases, and the sequence between their germline boundaries is 22 bases long. Taken from the germline V gene, the CDR1 and CDR2 loops are SNHLY and FYNNEI.

The rearrangement combines TRBV2 with TRBJ2-7; too little of a D gene remains to name it. The sequence was collected from an adult in good health. This material consisted of peripheral blood, taken on day 0 of AZD1222 vaccination. The CDR3: CASSEEPGRSPQFYEQYF. At the DNA level, the sequence is TGTGCCAGCAGTGAAGAGCCGGGTCGGTCCCCTCAATTCTACGAGCAGTACTTC.